The 20 T cell receptor beta chains presented below share a single source sample, sequenced in a study of T cells in Graves' hyperthyroidism and ophthalmopathy. Using RNA transcripts as the source, TCR beta CDR3 regions were amplified. When the TCR CDR3 underwent first-round RT-PCR, the HTBI primer set was used. Via MiXCR, TCRdb re-called the multiplex PCR reads, giving one row per CDR3 protein. The sample has around 440,000 distinct CDR3 sequences, 15% to 18% seen once. Sequences were obtained from blood. The receptors stem from a woman younger than 35 with Graves' hyperthyroidism.

This clonotype has a count of ten or more. V and J are TRBV20-1 and TRBJ2-7, with D tentatively TRBD2 (6 bases). CDR3 size: 16 residues. The ends were cut back, 5 bases at V and 0 bases at J, with 20 bases in the middle. Germline CDR1 is DFQATT and CDR2 is SNEGSKA (reference sequence). The CDR3 protein is CSAGETGTLTSYEQYF. The CDR3 DNA follows: TGCAGTGCTGGGGAAACCGGGACTCTGACCTCCTACGAGCAGTACTTC.

The V call is TRBV6-2 or TRBV6-3, the J call TRBJ1-3; 8 bases are shared with TRBD1. CDR1 is MNHEY, CDR2 SVGEGT, per germline. The V gene end was trimmed by 7 bases and the J gene end by 0 bases; junction bases not matched to a gene: 5. This CDR3 region has 15 residues. The CDR3, as DNA: TGTGCCAGCACCTCAGGGGGCAGCTCTGGAAACACCATATATTTT. Translation gives CASTSGGSSGNTIYF.

This chain joins TRBV20-1 and TRBJ1-5, with D possibly being TRBD1 (5 bases). Germline CDR1 reads DFQATT; CDR2 reads SNEGSKA (reference sequence). This CDR3 contains 16 residues. Trimming stripped 0 bases from V and 4 bases from J, with 16 bases between. CDR3 in DNA: TGCAGTGCTAGAGATTTGGAGGGACGGTGGAATCAGCCCCAGCATTTT. Amino acid sequence: CSARDLEGRWNQPQHF.

The table lists this clonotype with many counts. The rearrangement joins TRBV12-3 or TRBV12-4 to TRBJ1-1; D is unclear. The CDR3 totals 13 residues. The V and J ends lost 3 bases and 1 base respectively, with 6 bases between them. The CDR3 DNA sequence: TGTGCCAGCAGTTTTGATAAGAACACTGAAGCTTTCTTT. The encoded protein is CASSFDKNTEAFF.

This clonotype was observed many times. The chain is built from TRBV28 and TRBJ1-1, with D possibly being TRBD1 (6 bases). Trimming took off 6 bases at V and 1 base at J, with 27 bases between the two ends. CDR1 is MDHEN, CDR2 SYDVKM, per germline. The CDR3 has 19 residues. In nucleotides, the CDR3 is TGTGCCAGCAGCCTCCACGGGTTACGTCCCCCAGGGGAGAACACTGAAGCTTTCTTT. This codes for CASSLHGLRPPGENTEAFF.

This clonotype was detected only a few times. The genes are TRBV7-9 and TRBJ2-7, with 7 bases that match TRBD2. The CDR3 extends over 14 amino acids. The V and J ends lost 5 bases and 4 bases, in that order; junction bases with no gene match: 8. Germline CDR1 and CDR2: SEHNR and FQNEAQ (reference sequence). The CDR3 loop reads CASSDRDYGYEQYF. Here the CDR3 DNA reads TGTGCCAGCAGCGACCGGGACTATGGGTACGAGCAGTACTTC.

This clonotype was recorded a few times. This CDR3 is CASFKEVETQYF. The CDR3 region has the DNA TGTGCCAGCTTTAAGGAGGTGGAGACCCAGTACTTC. The rearrangement uses TRBV6-2 or TRBV6-3 and TRBJ2-5; tentatively, D is TRBD2 (5 bases). Trimming shortened V by 8 bases and J by 5 bases, and 12 bases separated the two germline ends. The CDR3 runs 12 residues. Germline V gene lookup returns CDR1 MNHEY and CDR2 SVGEGT.

This clonotype has at least ten counts. The chain carries TRBV6-2 or TRBV6-3 and TRBJ1-2; D is uncertain. V shed 0 bases and J shed 4 bases, with 9 bases lying between them. The CDR3 loop spans 14 amino acids. Germline CDR1 is MNHEY and CDR2 is SVGEGT. The chain's CDR3 is CASSYSGVGYGYTF. The CDR3 region has the DNA TGTGCCAGCAGTTACTCAGGAGTAGGCTATGGCTACACCTTC.

V usage is TRBV10-1 and J usage is TRBJ2-3; D uncertain. The V and J ends lost 3 bases and 8 bases respectively, with 6 bases between them. Germline-derived CDR1 and CDR2 are WNHNN and SYGVQD (reference sequence). CDR3 length: 11 residues. In DNA, the CDR3 is TGCGCCAGCAGTGATTACGTTACGCAGTATTTT. Protein sequence: CASSDYVTQYF.

This clonotype has ten or more counts. This rearrangement joins TRBV20-1 to TRBJ2-1; D possibly corresponds to TRBD2 (5 bases). The V gene's germline CDR1 is DFQATT and CDR2 SNEGSKA (reference sequence). This CDR3 contains 16 residues. With 3 bases removed from V and 9 bases from J, the gap between germline ends came to 24 bases. The CDR3 reads CSARPPSTYGPGEQFF. CDR3 coding DNA: TGCAGTGCTAGGCCTCCTAGCACGTACGGACCCGGTGAGCAGTTCTTC.

Ten or more counts support this clonotype. This chain uses TRBV3-1 with TRBJ1-1; a possible D gene is TRBD1 (5 bases). This CDR3 contains 15 residues. CDR1 and CDR2 (germline): LGHDT, YNNKEL (reference sequence). Trimming pared 1 base from V and 0 bases from J, leaving 9 bases between. CDR3 region: CASSQGGRVNTEAFF. Here the CDR3 DNA reads TGTGCCAGCAGCCAAGGAGGCAGGGTGAACACTGAAGCTTTCTTT.

The genes are TRBV24-1 and TRBJ1-2; D uncertain. CDR1 and CDR2 from the germline V gene are KGHDR and SFDVKD. There are 16 residues in the CDR3. V lost 3 bases and J 2 bases, leaving 15 bases between the germline ends. In DNA, the CDR3 is TGTGCCACCAGTGATGGGGTATGGACGGGAAACTATGGCTACACCTTC. Residues: CATSDGVWTGNYGYTF.

This clonotype was found a few times. Here the CDR3 reads CASSYLRGDEQYF. The CDR3 region has the DNA TGTGCCAGCAGTTACCTCAGGGGCGACGAGCAGTACTTC. This sequence joins TRBV27 and TRBJ2-7, with D possibly being TRBD1 (6 bases). Germline assignment: CDR1 MNHEY and CDR2 SMNVEV (reference sequence). The CDR3 consists of 13 residues. The V end lost 4 bases, the J end lost 5 bases, and 12 bases lay between the germline ends.

This clonotype was recorded many times. The rearrangement uses TRBV5-5 and TRBJ2-5, with TRBD2 identical over 8 bases. After removal of 1 base from V and 2 bases from J, the junction contained 7 bases not matched to a gene. In germline, CDR1 is SGHKS, CDR2 YYEKEE (reference sequence). The CDR3 runs 16 residues. The CDR3 bases are TGTGCCAGCAGCTTGTTGATAGCGGGGCGACAAGAGACCCAGTACTTC. It yields the protein CASSLLIAGRQETQYF.

The chain recombines TRBV6-2 or TRBV6-3 with TRBJ1-1; 10 nucleotides line up with TRBD1. Per the germline V gene, CDR1 is MNHEY and CDR2 is SVGEGT. The CDR3 is 13 amino acids. V lost 7 bases and J lost 5; bases outside the gene matches: 4. The CDR3 protein is CASTKDRGTEAFF. CDR3 bases: TGTGCCAGCACCAAGGACAGGGGGACTGAAGCTTTCTTT.

This clonotype was counted between two and nine times. The chain is built from TRBV6-1 and TRBJ1-5; D might be TRBD1 (5 bases). The germline V gene has CDR1 MNHNS and CDR2 SASEGT. V was pared by 8 bases and J by 3 bases, with 17 bases between. The CDR3 is made up of 15 amino acids. The DNA for the CDR3 is TGTGCCAGCCGATCCCGGCAGGGAATCAATCAGCCCCAGCATTTT. It encodes CASRSRQGINQPQHF.

V and J are TRBV24-1 and TRBJ2-1, with 9 positions matching TRBD1. V dropped 0 bases and J dropped 5; count of bases not matched to a gene: 4. The CDR3 runs 16 residues. The germline V gene has CDR1 KGHDR and CDR2 SFDVKD. CDR3 sequence reads: CATSDLRQGVNNEQFF. CDR3 sequence (DNA): TGTGCCACCAGTGATTTGCGACAGGGGGTTAACAATGAGCAGTTCTTC.

This clonotype was recorded many times. This chain connects TRBV20-1 to TRBJ2-7, with D uncertain. V lost 1 base and J lost 3, with 10 bases in between. This CDR3 region has 13 residues. The germline V gene has CDR1 DFQATT and CDR2 SNEGSKA (reference sequence). CDR3 nucleotide sequence: TGCAGTGCTAGAGGGTCGCTGAACTACGAGCAGTACTTC. Translation: CSARGSLNYEQYF.

V and J are TRBV19 and TRBJ1-1; D gene unclear. The germline gives CDR1 LNHDA, CDR2 SQIVND (reference sequence). The CDR3 consists of 13 residues. V was shortened by 5 bases and J by 0 bases, with 7 bases between the two germline ends. CDR3 coding DNA: TGTGCCAGTAGTGAAGGTTTGAACACTGAAGCTTTCTTT. It codes for CASSEGLNTEAFF.

In its sample, this clonotype was seen many times. This sequence joins TRBV6-1 and TRBJ2-1; D ambiguous. Germline V gives CDR1 MNHNS, CDR2 SASEGT. With 0 bases removed from V and 5 bases from J, the gap between germline ends came to 14 bases. The CDR3 has 16 residues. The CDR3 coding sequence is TGTGCCAGCAGTGAAGCGCGCGTGAACTCAAACAATGAGCAGTTCTTC. Its protein is CASSEARVNSNNEQFF.